This TCR beta chain is drawn from a study of blood T cells in healthy people across ages. Study results and caveats: Long-lived donors had more naive CD4+ cells and higher diversity than aged donors.

V was clipped by 0 bases and J by 0 bases, with 12 bases between them. Looked up from germline, CDR1 is LGHNA and CDR2 is YNFKEQ. This CDR3 has 17 amino acids. Those donating, healthy Caucasian individuals from Russia, were aged about 6 to 100. Extracted total RNA amounted to at least 5.5 micrograms for each sample. The sample holds a few counts of this clonotype. As yet, its antigen is unknown. For the second PCR, which ran for about 7 to 12 cycles, a sample-barcoded 5' primer and a J-beta primer mix were used. Using its own MiXCR run on the 5' RACE reads, TCRdb lists one record per CDR3 protein. The top ten clones hold about 11% of a sample with under 2 million distinct CDR3 sequences, about 31% of them seen once.

The receptor comes from a woman aged 25 to 39 in good health. J is TRBJ1-5 and V is TRBV4-2; D gene uncertain. Sequencing used blood. The CDR3 spells CASSQESHSYSNQPQHF. CDR3 in DNA: TGTGCCAGCAGCCAAGAGTCACACTCATATAGCAATCAGCCCCAGCATTTT.